This TCR beta chain was identified during a study of T cell changes during pregnancy in multiple sclerosis (dated by TCRdb to the late 2010s). The study in broad terms: The study looked at changes in the T cell repertoire across pregnancy in women with multiple sclerosis.

Receptor libraries were prepared by the immunoSEQ multiplex PCR assay. In TCRdb, the immuneACCESS table is reduced to in-frame sequences with V and J assigned. These tables do not hold every clone; where another copy was compared, an unresolved V gene accounts for under half, and the others remain unexplained. The sample table lists tens of thousands of clones, about 90% of them with a count of one. The ten largest clonotypes hold approximately 0.6% of the sample. Comment on this clone: The antigen it binds to is not known. No base qualities exist here, and no much larger clone lies one base off it.

Trimming removed 1 base from V and 2 bases from J, leaving 9 bases between the germline ends. The germline V gene encodes CDR1 LGHNA and CDR2 YNFKEQ. Measured from the cysteine to the phenylalanine, the CDR3 is 14 residues long. CDR3 DNA is the only sequence kept; it has 42 bases, read in frame from the first base. The sequencing used CD4+ T cells from peripheral blood mononuclear cells, collected after pregnancy. Here the chain combines TRBV4-2 and TRBJ2-7; 5 matching bases give a weak D call of TRBD1. This TCR derives from a female donor with multiple sclerosis, enrolled in a pregnancy study. The bases read TGTGCCAGCAGCCAAGGGGGCGGACCCTACGAGCAGTACTTC. This yields the protein CASSQGGGPYEQYF.